A single sample is the source of the 5 T cell receptor beta chains below, sequenced in a study of beta chain features in type 1 diabetes. The isolated RNA, all of it, was reverse transcribed, so expressed TCRB transcripts were what got sequenced. Generated by immunoSEQ multiplex PCR, the TCRdb table keeps only in-frame clones and is missing some. The table lists roughly 500,000 clones, about an eighth of them singletons, with less than 0.06% in the top ten. The source material was naive CD4+ T cells from blood. The origin of the receptors is a woman aged 18-35 years in good health.

V and J are TRBV7-9 and TRBJ2-7; the D gene is possibly TRBD2 (6 bases). V was cut by 6 bases and J by 7 bases, with 19 bases left in between. The CDR3 contains 14 residues. Germline CDR1 SEHNR, CDR2 FQNEAQ (reference sequence). The CDR3 nucleotides read TGTGCCAGCAGTTCAAGGACTAATCAGGAAGAGCAGTACTTC. It is translated as CASSSRTNQEEQYF.

The chain links TRBV1 to TRBJ2-1; the DNA was not compared with TRBD2, the D call given in the table. TRBV1 is a pseudogene locus. There are 13 residues in the CDR3. CDR3 coding DNA: TGCACCAGCAGCCAAGATCGTAGCGGCGAGCAGTTCTTC. Its translation: CTSSQDRSGEQFF.

This chain connects TRBV10-3 to TRBJ1-1, with TRBD1 identical over 9 bases. The CDR3 spans 19 residues. Unmatched junction bases numbered 16, after V lost 2 bases and J lost 3 bases. Germline-derived CDR1 and CDR2 are ENHRY and SYGVKD. The CDR3 spells CAISEPEQGALIVDTEAFF. The CDR3 DNA follows: TGTGCCATCAGTGAGCCGGAACAGGGGGCGCTGATAGTTGACACTGAAGCTTTCTTT.

This chain links TRBV29-1 with TRBJ2-1; tentative D call: TRBD1 (6 bases). The V and J ends lost 4 bases and 1 base respectively, with 11 bases between them. The CDR3 length is 14 residues. CDR1 SQVTM and CDR2 ANQGSEA come from the germline V gene. For the CDR3, the DNA is TGCAGCGTTGCCCGGGACATTTCCTACAATGAGCAGTTCTTC. Its protein is CSVARDISYNEQFF.

The V gene is TRBV7-2, the J gene TRBJ2-5; the D gene is possibly TRBD2 (5 bases). Germline V gives CDR1 SGHTA, CDR2 FQGNSA. The germline V and J ends were trimmed by 0 bases and 6 bases, with 11 bases remaining between them. The CDR3 runs 14 residues. In DNA form, the CDR3 reads TGTGCCAGCAGCTTAGCTGGTCCCGGGAAGACCCAGTACTTC. Its translation is CASSLAGPGKTQYF.